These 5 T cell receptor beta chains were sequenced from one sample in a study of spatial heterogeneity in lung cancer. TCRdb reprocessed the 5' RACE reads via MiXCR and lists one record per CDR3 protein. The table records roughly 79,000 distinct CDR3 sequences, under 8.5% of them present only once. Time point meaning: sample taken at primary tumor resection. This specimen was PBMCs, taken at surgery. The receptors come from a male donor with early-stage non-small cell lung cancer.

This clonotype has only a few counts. Written as DNA, the CDR3 is TGTGCCAGCAGCCAAGCGGCGGCGGGAGGGCCTGACACCGGGGAGCTGTTTTTT. Protein product: CASSQAAAGGPDTGELFF. The chain couples TRBV4-2 to TRBJ2-2; 9 bases fit TRBD2. The CDR3 has 18 residues. V lost 1 base to trimming and J lost 3 bases; unmatched junction nucleotides: 9. Germline V gene lookup returns CDR1 LGHNA and CDR2 YNFKEQ.

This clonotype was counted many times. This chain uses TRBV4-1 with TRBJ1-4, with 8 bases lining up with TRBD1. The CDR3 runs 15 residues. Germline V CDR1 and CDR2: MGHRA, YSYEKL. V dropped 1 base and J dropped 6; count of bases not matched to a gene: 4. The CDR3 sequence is CASSQGQGTDEKLFF. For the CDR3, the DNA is TGCGCCAGCAGCCAAGGACAGGGGACGGATGAAAAACTGTTTTTT.

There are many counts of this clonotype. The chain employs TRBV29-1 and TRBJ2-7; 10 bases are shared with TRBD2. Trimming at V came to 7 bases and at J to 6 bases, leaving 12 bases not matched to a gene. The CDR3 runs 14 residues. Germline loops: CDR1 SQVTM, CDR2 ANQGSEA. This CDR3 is CSAGGLAGVGEQYF. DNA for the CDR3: TGCAGCGCCGGGGGGCTAGCGGGAGTTGGCGAGCAGTACTTC.

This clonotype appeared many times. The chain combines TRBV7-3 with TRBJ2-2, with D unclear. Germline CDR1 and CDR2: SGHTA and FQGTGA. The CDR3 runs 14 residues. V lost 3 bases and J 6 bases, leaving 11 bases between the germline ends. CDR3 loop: CASSLNRMAGELFF. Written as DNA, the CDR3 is TGTGCCAGCAGCTTGAACAGAATGGCCGGGGAGCTGTTTTTT.

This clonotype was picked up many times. The CDR3: CAISPGGSTDTQYF. The CDR3 bases are TGTGCCATCAGCCCCGGGGGGAGCACAGATACGCAGTATTTT. The V gene is TRBV10-3, the J gene TRBJ2-3, with TRBD2 identical over 7 bases. Trimming removed 6 bases from V and 0 bases from J; junction bases left unmatched: 3. The germline CDR1 and CDR2 sequences are ENHRY and SYGVKD. The CDR3 runs 14 residues.